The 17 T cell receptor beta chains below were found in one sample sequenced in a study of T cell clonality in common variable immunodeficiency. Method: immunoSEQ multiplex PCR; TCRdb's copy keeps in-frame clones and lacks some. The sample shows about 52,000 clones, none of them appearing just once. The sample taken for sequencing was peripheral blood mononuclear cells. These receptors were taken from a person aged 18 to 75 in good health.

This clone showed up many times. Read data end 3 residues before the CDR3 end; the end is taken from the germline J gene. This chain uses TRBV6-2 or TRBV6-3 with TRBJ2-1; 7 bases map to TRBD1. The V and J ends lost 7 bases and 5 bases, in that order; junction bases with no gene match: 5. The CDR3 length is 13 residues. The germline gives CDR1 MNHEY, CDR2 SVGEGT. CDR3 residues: CASIGTANNEQFF. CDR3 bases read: TGTGCCAGCATTGGGACAGCCAACAATGAG.

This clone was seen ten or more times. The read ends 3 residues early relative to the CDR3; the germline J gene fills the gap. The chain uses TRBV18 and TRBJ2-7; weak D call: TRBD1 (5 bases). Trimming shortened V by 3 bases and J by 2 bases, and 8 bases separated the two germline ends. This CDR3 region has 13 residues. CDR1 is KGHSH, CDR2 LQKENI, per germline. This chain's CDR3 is CASSPVQAYEQYF. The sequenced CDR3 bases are TGTGCCAGCTCACCGGTACAGGCCTACGAG.

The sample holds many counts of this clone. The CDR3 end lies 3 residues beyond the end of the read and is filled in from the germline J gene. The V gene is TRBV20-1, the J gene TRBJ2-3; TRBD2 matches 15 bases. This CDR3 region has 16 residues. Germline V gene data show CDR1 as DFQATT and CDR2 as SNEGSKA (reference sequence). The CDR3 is CRPGTSGRSGTDTQYF. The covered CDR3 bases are TGCAGGCCCGGGACTAGCGGGAGGTCGGGCACAGATACG.

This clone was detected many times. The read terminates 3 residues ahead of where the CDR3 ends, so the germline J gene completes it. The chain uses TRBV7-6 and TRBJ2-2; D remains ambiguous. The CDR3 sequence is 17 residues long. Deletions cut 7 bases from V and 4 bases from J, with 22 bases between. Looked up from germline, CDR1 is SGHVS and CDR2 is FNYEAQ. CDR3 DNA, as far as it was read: TGTGCCAGCACCCAAACCCAAGGAGTAGCTGTCACCGGGGAG. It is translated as CASTQTQGVAVTGE. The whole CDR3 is CASTQTQGVAVTGELFF.

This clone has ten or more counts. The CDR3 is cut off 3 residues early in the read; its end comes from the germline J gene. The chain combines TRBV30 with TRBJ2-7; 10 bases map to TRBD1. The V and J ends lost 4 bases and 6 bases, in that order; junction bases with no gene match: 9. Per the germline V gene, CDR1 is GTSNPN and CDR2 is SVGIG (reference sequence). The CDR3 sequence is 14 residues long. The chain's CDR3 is CAWTGGTGVREQYF. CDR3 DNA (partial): TGTGCCTGGACCGGAGGGACAGGGGTCCGCGAG.

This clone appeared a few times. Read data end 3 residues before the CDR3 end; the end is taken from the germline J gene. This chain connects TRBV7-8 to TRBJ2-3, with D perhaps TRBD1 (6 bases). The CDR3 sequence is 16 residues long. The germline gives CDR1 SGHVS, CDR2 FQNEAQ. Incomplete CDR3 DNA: TGTGCCAGCAGCCAAAGGGCAGGGGATAGCAATCAGCCG. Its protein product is CASSQRAGDSNQP. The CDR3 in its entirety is CASSQRAGDSNQPQYF.

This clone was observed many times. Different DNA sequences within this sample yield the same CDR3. The CDR3 sequence is CASSLVEGYEQYF. The sequenced CDR3 bases are TGCGCCAGCAGCCTCGTGGAGGGCTACGAG. The V and J genes are TRBV5-1 and TRBJ2-7; weak D call: TRBD2 (6 bases). The read is 3 residues too short to cover the CDR3 end, so that end is filled in from the germline J gene. The CDR3 contains 13 residues. The V gene lost 4 bases and the J gene lost 3 bases, with 11 bases spanning the gap. Per germline, CDR1 SGHRS and CDR2 YFSETQ.

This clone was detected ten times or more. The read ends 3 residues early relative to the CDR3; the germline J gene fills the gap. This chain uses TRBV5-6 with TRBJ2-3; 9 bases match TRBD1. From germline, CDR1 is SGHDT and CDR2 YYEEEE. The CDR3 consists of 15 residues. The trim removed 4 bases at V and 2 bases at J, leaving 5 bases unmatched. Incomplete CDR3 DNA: TGTGCCAGCAGCCGACAGGGGGGGACCACAGATACG. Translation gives CASSRQGGTTDT. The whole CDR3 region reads CASSRQGGTTDTQYF.

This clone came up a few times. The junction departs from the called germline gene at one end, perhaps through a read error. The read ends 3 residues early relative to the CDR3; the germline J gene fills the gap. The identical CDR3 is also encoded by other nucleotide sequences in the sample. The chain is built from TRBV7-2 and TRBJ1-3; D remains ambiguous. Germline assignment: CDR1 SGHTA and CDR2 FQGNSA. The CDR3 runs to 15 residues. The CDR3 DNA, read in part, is TGTGCCAGCAGCTTAGCCCACAGTTCTGGAAACACG. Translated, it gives CASSLAHSSGNT. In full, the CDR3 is CASSLAHSSGNTIYF.

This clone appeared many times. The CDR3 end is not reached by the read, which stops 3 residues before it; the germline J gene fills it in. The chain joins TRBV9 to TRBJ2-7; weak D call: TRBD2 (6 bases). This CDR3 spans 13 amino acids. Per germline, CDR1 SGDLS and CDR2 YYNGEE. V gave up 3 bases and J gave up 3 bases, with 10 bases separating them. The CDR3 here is CASSGGLIYEQYF. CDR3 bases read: TGTGCCAGCAGCGGGGGACTGATCTACGAG.

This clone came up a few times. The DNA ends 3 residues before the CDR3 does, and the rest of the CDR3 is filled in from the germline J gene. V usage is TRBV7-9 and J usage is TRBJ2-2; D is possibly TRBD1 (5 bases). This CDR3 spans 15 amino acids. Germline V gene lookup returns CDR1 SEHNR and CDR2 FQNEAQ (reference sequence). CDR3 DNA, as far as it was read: TGTGCCAGCAGCTTAGTTGTGTCTGGGGCCAACGTG. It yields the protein CASSLVVSGANV. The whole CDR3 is CASSLVVSGANVLFF.

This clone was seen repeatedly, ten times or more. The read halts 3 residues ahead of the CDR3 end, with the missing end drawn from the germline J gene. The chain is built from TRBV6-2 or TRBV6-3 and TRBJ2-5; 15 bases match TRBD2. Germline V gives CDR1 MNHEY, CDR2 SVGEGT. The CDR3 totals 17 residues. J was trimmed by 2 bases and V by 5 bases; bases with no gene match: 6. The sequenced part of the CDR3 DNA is TGTGCCAGCAGTCCCGGGACTAGCGGGAGGCGGCAAGAGACC. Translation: CASSPGTSGRRQET. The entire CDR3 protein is CASSPGTSGRRQETQYF.

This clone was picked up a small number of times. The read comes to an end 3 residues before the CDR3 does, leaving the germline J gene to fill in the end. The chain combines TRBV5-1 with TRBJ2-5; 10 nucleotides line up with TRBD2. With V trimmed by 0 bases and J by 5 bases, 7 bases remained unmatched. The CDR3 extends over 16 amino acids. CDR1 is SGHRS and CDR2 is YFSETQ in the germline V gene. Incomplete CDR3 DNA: TGCGCCAGCAGCTTGGTGCTAGCGGGAGTTGTGGAGACC. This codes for CASSLVLAGVVET. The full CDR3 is CASSLVLAGVVETQYF. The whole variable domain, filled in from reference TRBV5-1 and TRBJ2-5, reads KAGVTQTPRYLIKTRGQQVTLSCSPISGHRSVSWYQQTPGQGLQFLFEYFSETQRNKGNFPGRFSGRQFSNSRSEMNVSTLELGDSALYLCASSLVLAGVVETQYFGPGTRLLVL.

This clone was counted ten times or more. The sequenced part of the CDR3 DNA is TGTGCCAGTAGGGGGGACAGGAGCTCCTACAATGAG. The encoded protein is CASRGDRSSYNE. From start to end, the CDR3 is CASRGDRSSYNEQFF. This chain links TRBV19 with TRBJ2-1, with 8 bases matching TRBD1. From the germline J gene comes the end of the CDR3, since the read stops 3 residues before it. Germline CDR1 LNHDA, CDR2 SQIVND (reference sequence). V lost 6 bases, J lost 0 bases, and 4 bases stayed unmatched. The CDR3 has 15 residues.

CDR3 DNA (partial): TGTGCCAGTAGTATAGATCTGGCGGGAGTAGTTGGCAATGAC. Translating gives CASSIDLAGVVGND. The whole CDR3 protein reads CASSIDLAGVVGNDYTF. The gene calls are TRBV19 and TRBJ1-2; no reliable D call. The observed sequence ends 3 residues before the CDR3 terminus, with the missing tail filled in from the germline J gene. Germline V lookup: CDR1 LNHDA, CDR2 SQIVND (reference sequence). The length of the CDR3 is 17 residues.

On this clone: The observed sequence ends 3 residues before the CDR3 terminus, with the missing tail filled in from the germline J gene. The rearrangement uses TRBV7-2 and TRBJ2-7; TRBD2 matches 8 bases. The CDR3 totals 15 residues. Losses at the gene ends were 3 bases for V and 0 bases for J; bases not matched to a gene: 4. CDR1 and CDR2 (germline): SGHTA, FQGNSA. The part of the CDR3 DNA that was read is TGTGCCAGCAGCTTTGGGCGGGGGGTCTCCTACGAG. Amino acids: CASSFGRGVSYE. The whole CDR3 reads CASSFGRGVSYEQYF.

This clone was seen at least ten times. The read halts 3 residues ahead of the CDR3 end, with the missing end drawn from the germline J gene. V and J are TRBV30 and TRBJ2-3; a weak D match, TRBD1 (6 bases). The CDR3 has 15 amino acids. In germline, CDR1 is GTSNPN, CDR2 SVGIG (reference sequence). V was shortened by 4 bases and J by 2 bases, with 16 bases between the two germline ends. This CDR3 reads CAWTAGQGTTDTQYF. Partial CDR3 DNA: TGTGCCTGGACTGCGGGCCAGGGGACCACAGATACG.